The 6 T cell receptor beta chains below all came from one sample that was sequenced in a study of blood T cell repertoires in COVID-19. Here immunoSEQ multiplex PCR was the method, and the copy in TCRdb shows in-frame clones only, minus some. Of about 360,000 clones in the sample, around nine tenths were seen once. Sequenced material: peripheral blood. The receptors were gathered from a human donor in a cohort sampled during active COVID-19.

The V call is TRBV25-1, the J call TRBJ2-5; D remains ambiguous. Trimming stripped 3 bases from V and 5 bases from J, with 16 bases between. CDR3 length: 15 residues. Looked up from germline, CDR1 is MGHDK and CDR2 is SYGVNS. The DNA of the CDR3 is TGTGCCAGCAGTGACCAATATCTTGGCGGTGAGACCCAGTACTTC. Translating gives CASSDQYLGGETQYF.

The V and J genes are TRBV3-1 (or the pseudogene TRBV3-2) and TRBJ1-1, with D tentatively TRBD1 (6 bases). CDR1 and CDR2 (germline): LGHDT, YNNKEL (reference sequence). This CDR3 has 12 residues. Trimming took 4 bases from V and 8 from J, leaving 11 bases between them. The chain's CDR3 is CASSRGTTEAFF. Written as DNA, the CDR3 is TGTGCCAGCAGCCGGGGGACAACCGAAGCTTTCTTT.

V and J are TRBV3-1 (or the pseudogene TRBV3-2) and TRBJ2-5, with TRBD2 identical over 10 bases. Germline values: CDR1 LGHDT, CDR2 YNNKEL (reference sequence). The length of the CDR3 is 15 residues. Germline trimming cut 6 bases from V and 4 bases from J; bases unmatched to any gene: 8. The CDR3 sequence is CASSHSGGAGETQYF. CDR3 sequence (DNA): TGTGCCAGCAGTCACAGCGGGGGGGCCGGAGAGACCCAGTACTTC.

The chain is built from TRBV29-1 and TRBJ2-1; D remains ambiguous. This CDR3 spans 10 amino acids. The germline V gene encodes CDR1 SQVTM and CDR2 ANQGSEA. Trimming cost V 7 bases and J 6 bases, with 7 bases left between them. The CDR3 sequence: CSGVTNEQFF. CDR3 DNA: TGCAGCGGCGTTACCAATGAGCAGTTCTTC.

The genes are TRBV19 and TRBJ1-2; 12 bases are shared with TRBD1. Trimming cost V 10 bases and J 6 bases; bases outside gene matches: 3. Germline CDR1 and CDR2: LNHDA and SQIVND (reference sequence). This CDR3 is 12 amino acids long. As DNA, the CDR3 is TGTGCCATCGGGGACAGGGGGCATGGCTACACCTTC. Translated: CAIGDRGHGYTF.

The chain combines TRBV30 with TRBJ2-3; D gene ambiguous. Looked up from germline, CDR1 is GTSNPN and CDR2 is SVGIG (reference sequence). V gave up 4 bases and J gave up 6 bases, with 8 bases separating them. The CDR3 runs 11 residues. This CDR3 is CAWTYLDTQYF. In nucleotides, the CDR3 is TGTGCCTGGACTTATTTGGATACGCAGTATTTT. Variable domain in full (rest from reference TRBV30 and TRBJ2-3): SQTIHQWPATLVQPVGSPLSLECTVEGTSNPNLYWYRQAAGRGLQLLFYSVGIGQISSEVPQNLSASRPQDRQFILSSKKLLLSDSGFYLCAWTYLDTQYFGPGTRLTVL.